This T cell receptor (beta chain) came from a study of T cell changes during pregnancy in multiple sclerosis. The germline CDR1 and CDR2 sequences are MNHEY and SVGAGI. This CDR3 is 13 amino acids long. Trimming removed 3 bases at V and 5 bases at J, with 10 bases between. Sequencing was performed with immunoSEQ multiplex PCR; in TCRdb, only in-frame clones are kept and a portion is missing. The table lists 26,000 or so clones, 85% to 90% of them singletons. The source was CD8+ T cells from peripheral blood mononuclear cells, collected in the second trimester of pregnancy. This receptor was obtained from a female donor with multiple sclerosis, enrolled in a pregnancy study. This chain uses TRBV6-5 with TRBJ1-2; D remains ambiguous. The DNA of the CDR3 is TGTGCCAGCAGTTATGGAGAGGCGTATGGCTACACCTTC. Translated, it gives CASSYGEAYGYTF.